Presented here are 8 T cell receptor beta chains from one specimen sequenced in a study of cytotoxic CD8 clonotypes in ibrutinib-treated CLL listed by TCRdb under 2021. Reading the label with the study, this specimen's time point is: approximately eleven months on ibrutinib. The method was the immunoSEQ multiplex PCR assay. The table comes from immuneACCESS by way of TCRdb, which keeps in-frame sequences with V and J called. Part of the clones is missing from these tables; in studies checked, under half for an unresolved V gene and the rest for unknown reasons. The sample includes around 150,000 clones, with approximately 77% observed a single time. Around 2.1% of the sample is in the top ten clones. The source material was PBMCs, sampled after 12 months of ibrutinib treatment. Receptors originate from a human donor with chronic lymphocytic leukemia.

V and J are TRBV29-1 and TRBJ2-3; D gene ambiguous. Trimming removed 2 bases from V and 6 bases from J, with 18 bases in between. CDR1 and CDR2 from the germline V gene are SQVTM and ANQGSEA. This CDR3 is 15 amino acids long. CDR3 nucleotide sequence: TGCAGCGTTGAAAAGGGAACCCTTATTGCGGATACGCAGTATTTT. The encoded protein is CSVEKGTLIADTQYF.

This chain links TRBV18 with TRBJ1-4, with 7 bases that match TRBD1. Germline CDR1 is KGHSH and CDR2 is LQKENI. V trimming: 0 bases; J trimming: 7 bases; junction bases outside the gene matches: 5. The CDR3 loop spans 15 amino acids. This CDR3 is CASSPPTGSVEKLFF. The CDR3 DNA reads as TGTGCCAGCTCACCACCGACAGGGTCCGTTGAAAAACTGTTTTTT.

This clone was found once. This chain connects TRBV10-3 to TRBJ1-1; D is undetermined. This CDR3 has 13 amino acids. Trimming left V 2 bases short and J 7 bases short, with 11 bases between. Germline V lookup: CDR1 ENHRY, CDR2 SYGVKD. Here the CDR3 reads CAISEPYVSEAFF. The CDR3 DNA is TGTGCCATCAGTGAGCCGTATGTGAGTGAAGCTTTCTTT.

The chain recombines TRBV27 with TRBJ1-4; 7 positions match TRBD1. This CDR3 comprises 17 residues. Per the germline V gene, CDR1 is MNHEY and CDR2 is SMNVEV (reference sequence). Trimming at V came to 8 bases and at J to 0 bases, leaving 12 bases not matched to a gene. For the CDR3, the DNA is TGTGCCAGCTATCCGATAAGGCAGGGGGCAACTAATGAAAAACTGTTTTTT. This encodes CASYPIRQGATNEKLFF.

The chain has TRBV5-1 and TRBJ1-1; 8 bases map to TRBD1. With 0 bases clipped from V and 0 bases from J, the junction kept 4 bases outside the gene matches. The V gene's germline CDR1 is SGHRS and CDR2 YFSETQ. CDR3 length: 16 amino acids. The CDR3 DNA sequence: TGCGCCAGCAGCTTGGACAGGGGGGTCATGAACACTGAAGCTTTCTTT. This gives the protein CASSLDRGVMNTEAFF.

This chain joins TRBV7-2 and TRBJ1-2, with 10 bases lining up with TRBD1. V lost 5 bases, J lost 3 bases, and 18 bases stayed unmatched. Germline values: CDR1 SGHTA, CDR2 FQGNSA. The CDR3 consists of 19 residues. Here the CDR3 DNA reads TGTGCCAGCAGCCCAGGGGTGGGGGACAGGGGCCCTAAGTACTATGGCTACACCTTC. This gives the protein CASSPGVGDRGPKYYGYTF.

The rearrangement uses TRBV5-1 and TRBJ2-1; 9 bases align to TRBD2. This CDR3 has 18 residues. The ends lost 0 bases at V and 3 bases at J; junction bases unmatched: 10. Germline CDR1 SGHRS, CDR2 YFSETQ. The chain's CDR3 is CASSLGGGAGGFYNEQFF. CDR3 bases: TGCGCCAGCAGCTTGGGCGGAGGAGCGGGGGGCTTCTACAATGAGCAGTTCTTC.

CDR3 in DNA: TGCGCCAGCAGCCAAGGGTGGGGGGTAAACACTGAAGCTTTCTTT. It encodes CASSQGWGVNTEAFF. The V gene is TRBV4-1, the J gene TRBJ1-1; tentatively, D is TRBD1 (5 bases). Germline V lookup: CDR1 MGHRA, CDR2 YSYEKL. The CDR3 sequence is 15 residues long. V was cut by 1 base and J by 2 bases, with 11 bases left in between.